This T cell receptor (beta chain) is from a study of T cell responses to AZD1222 COVID-19 vaccine. Study-level background: Second-dose intervals near 4 or 12 weeks were combined.

Study-wide results and limits: Sampled repertoires all dated from after the peak T cell response. Only five or six individuals given AZD1222 were seropositive at baseline. Spike-specific TCR breadth and depth both grew after two AZD1222 doses.

Measured with immunoSEQ multiplex PCR; TCRdb has only the in-frame clones, and not every one. The repertoire has about 110,000 clones, roughly 90% of them found once; the top ten carry approximately 17%. Of note for this clone: What it binds is not known.

The sequence was collected from an adult in good health. Sample: peripheral blood, taken on day 0 of AZD1222 vaccination.

CDR3 residues: CASSLGTIGEQYV. DNA for the CDR3: TGTGCCAGCTCACTCGGGACCATTGGCGAGCAGTACGTC. This chain connects TRBV18 to TRBJ2-7; D tentatively fits TRBD1 or TRBD2 (5 bases each). The CDR3 is made up of 13 amino acids. The germline gives CDR1 KGHSH, CDR2 LQKENI. The V and J ends lost 4 bases and 6 bases respectively, with 13 bases between them.